The source of this T cell receptor (beta chain) is a study of shared clonotypes between healthy human individuals. Measured with immunoSEQ multiplex PCR; TCRdb has only the in-frame clones, and not every one. This table holds some 200,000 clones, approximately 92% found once. The V segment lost 4 bases and the J segment 10 bases; nucleotides outside the gene matches: 4. This CDR3 is 12 amino acids long. Germline V gene lookup returns CDR1 SGHNT and CDR2 YENEEA. The specimen sequenced was naive CD4+ T cells sorted from blood. Subset indicated: CD45RA+ positively selected. The gene calls are TRBV11-3 and TRBJ2-1; 7 bases align to TRBD2. The source of this sequence is a woman younger than 45 in good health. The CDR3 here is CASSSSTSEQFF. The CDR3, as DNA: TGTGCCAGCAGCTCCTCGACTAGCGAGCAGTTCTTC.